This T cell receptor (beta chain) was sequenced in a study of cytomegalovirus exposure and HLA in healthy donors. The study, taken as a whole, reports: The authors confirmed in vitro that three CMV-associated chains were specific for CMV antigens. More clonal expansion characterized HLA-associated TCR beta chains than equally common others in a later analysis.

The V gene end was trimmed by 1 base and the J gene end by 0 bases; junction bases not matched to a gene: 8. Germline CDR1 reads LGHNA; CDR2 reads YNFKEQ. This CDR3 spans 17 amino acids. Primers for the PCR totalled 60 Vbeta and 13 Jbeta. The data were produced by immunoSEQ multiplex PCR, yet TCRdb's version contains in-frame clones alone and is incomplete. The sample holds just under 95,000 clones, around four fifths seen once. Note on this clone: Antigen: not known.

The chain combines TRBV4-2 with TRBJ2-5, with 7 bases fitting TRBD2. The TCR originated in a man over 45 in good health and CMV-seropositive. Sequencing was done on a sample of PBMCs. The DNA for the CDR3 is TGTGCCAGCAGCCAAGTTTATAGGGGAGGGGACCAAGAGACCCAGTACTTC. Residues: CASSQVYRGGDQETQYF.